This T cell receptor beta chain emerged from a study of CD8+CD57+ T cells in acquired aplastic anemia. In the study overall: Sorted CD4+ and CD8+ cells yielded DNA averaging around 3 ug.

TCR beta VDJ combinations and CDR3 sequences were profiled from genomic DNA. From the reads, TCRdb called clonotypes with MiXCR, one entry per CDR3 protein. Among roughly 61,000 distinct CDR3 sequences listed, roughly three fifths were seen once. Germline CDR1 is SGDLS and CDR2 is YYNGEE. Trimming left V 4 bases short and J 10 bases short, with 26 bases between. The CDR3 runs 16 residues. At least ten counts were recorded for this clonotype. An expansion of CD8+CD57+ cells by flow cytometry had been shown in patients chosen for sequencing. The chain links TRBV9 to TRBJ1-1; tentative D call: TRBD1 (5 bases). The source is a human donor with aplastic anemia. Sequencing was performed on sorted CD4+, CD8+, or CD8+CD57+ T cells (not recorded which) from PBMCs. CDR3 bases: TGTGCCAGCAGCCAGGGAGGAGGCACGTCAATCGCAGCAGCTTTCTTT. Translation: CASSQGGGTSIAAAFF.